The 13 T cell receptor beta chains listed next were all sequenced from one sample in a study of OX40 agonist ivuxolimab in advanced cancers. Library preparation was by the immunoSEQ multiplex PCR assay. The table was pulled from immuneACCESS by TCRdb, which kept in-frame rearrangements only. Such tables lose some clones; where checked, under half of the loss comes from unresolved V genes, and the rest has no known cause. The sample yields tens of thousands of clones; 85% to 90% were counted once. Of the sample, approximately 0.5% falls within the top ten clones. This specimen was CD4+ or CD8+ T cells sorted from blood, taken in a trial of the OX40 agonist ivuxolimab. The source of these receptors is an adult with an advanced solid tumor such as melanoma, head and neck, liver or kidney cancer.

This clone came up once. This chain links TRBV7-2 with TRBJ2-7; D is perhaps TRBD2 (5 bases). CDR3 size: 16 residues. Trimming cost V 5 bases and J 1 base, with 18 bases left between them. Germline CDR1 reads SGHTA; CDR2 reads FQGNSA. DNA for the CDR3: TGTGCCAGCAGCATTGGCCCCGGGGAAGGATCCTACGAGCAGTACTTC. Encoded protein: CASSIGPGEGSYEQYF.

The chain uses TRBV10-1 and TRBJ2-5; D call uncertain. Per germline, CDR1 WNHNN and CDR2 SYGVQD (reference sequence). CDR3 size: 14 residues. The V and J ends lost 0 bases and 5 bases respectively, with 10 bases between them. The CDR3 bases are TGCGCCAGCAGTGAGTCTAACAGCCTGGAGACCCAGTACTTC. It is translated as CASSESNSLETQYF.

The chain links TRBV5-1 to TRBJ2-6; D remains ambiguous. Trimming cost V 7 bases and J 5 bases, with 22 bases left between them. The CDR3 is made up of 17 amino acids. Germline CDR1 is SGHRS and CDR2 is YFSETQ. The CDR3 DNA reads as TGCGCCAGCGCTGAAGGCGGTTCACAAAGTCGGGCCAACGTCCTGACTTTC. It yields the protein CASAEGGSQSRANVLTF.

The J gene is TRBJ2-3, the V gene TRBV7-6; no clear D. Germline V gene lookup returns CDR1 SGHVS and CDR2 FNYEAQ. V was shortened by 0 bases and J by 4 bases, with 5 bases between the two germline ends. The CDR3 totals 13 residues. The CDR3 reads CASSLAQPDTQYF. The CDR3 coding sequence is TGTGCCAGCAGCTTAGCGCAGCCAGATACGCAGTATTTT.

This chain uses TRBV7-3 with TRBJ2-1; tentatively, D is TRBD2 (6 bases). V was shortened by 5 bases and J by 9 bases, with 20 bases between the two germline ends. The length of the CDR3 is 15 residues. Germline assignment: CDR1 SGHTA and CDR2 FQGTGA. CDR3 protein: CASSPENGRGSEQFF. In nucleotides, the CDR3 is TGTGCCAGCAGCCCTGAAAACGGGAGAGGGAGTGAGCAGTTCTTC.

The chain couples TRBV7-2 to TRBJ1-1; D ambiguous. Trimming took off 2 bases at V and 5 bases at J, with 12 bases between the two ends. Germline V gives CDR1 SGHTA, CDR2 FQGNSA. The CDR3 is made up of 14 amino acids. Here the CDR3 DNA reads TGTGCCAGCAGCTTACCCTCCACAGAGACTGAAGCTTTCTTT. This sequence encodes CASSLPSTETEAFF.

The rearrangement uses TRBV19 and TRBJ2-7; TRBD2 agrees at 12 bases. The germline V gene has CDR1 LNHDA and CDR2 SQIVND (reference sequence). This CDR3 has 15 residues. The V segment lost 4 bases and the J segment 3 bases; nucleotides outside the gene matches: 4. CDR3 amino acids: CASSRLAGADYEQYF. CDR3 nucleotide sequence: TGTGCCAGTAGTAGACTAGCGGGGGCAGACTACGAGCAGTACTTC. Filled out from reference TRBV19 and TRBJ2-7, the complete variable domain reads DGGITQSPKYLFRKEGQNVTLSCEQNLNHDAMYWYRQDPGQGLRLIYYSQIVNDFQKGDIAEGYSVSREKKESFPLTVTSAQKNPTAFYLCASSRLAGADYEQYFGPGTRLTVT.

This chain joins TRBV30 and TRBJ2-4; D call uncertain. The CDR3 spans 13 residues. With 3 bases removed from V and 1 base from J, the gap between germline ends came to 7 bases. Germline CDR1 GTSNPN, CDR2 SVGIG (reference sequence). This CDR3 is CAWRSSAKNIQYF. DNA for the CDR3: TGTGCCTGGAGATCCTCCGCCAAAAACATTCAGTACTTC. Filled out from reference TRBV30 and TRBJ2-4, the complete variable domain reads SQTIHQWPATLVQPVGSPLSLECTVEGTSNPNLYWYRQAAGRGLQLLFYSVGIGQISSEVPQNLSASRPQDRQFILSSKKLLLSDSGFYLCAWRSSAKNIQYFGAGTRLSVL.

This chain joins TRBV20-1 and TRBJ2-5; the D is unclear. Per germline, CDR1 DFQATT and CDR2 SNEGSKA (reference sequence). V was shortened by 6 bases and J by 5 bases, with 10 bases between the two germline ends. This CDR3 is built from 11 residues. The CDR3 coding sequence is TGCAGTGCCACCTATTTGGAGACCCAGTACTTC. Amino acid sequence: CSATYLETQYF.

This clone is a singleton in its sample. This sequence joins TRBV5-1 and TRBJ1-1, with 11 positions matching TRBD1. The CDR3 loop spans 13 amino acids. Trimming removed 5 bases from V and 5 bases from J; junction bases left unmatched: 2. Looked up from germline, CDR1 is SGHRS and CDR2 is YFSETQ. CDR3 loop: CASRDRGRTEAFF. For the CDR3, the DNA is TGCGCCAGCAGGGACAGGGGGCGAACTGAAGCTTTCTTT.

This clone was picked up a small number of times. The chain couples TRBV9 to TRBJ1-1, with 7 bases aligning to TRBD1. CDR1 is SGDLS, CDR2 YYNGEE, per germline. With V trimmed by 2 bases and J by 10 bases, 8 bases remained unmatched. The CDR3 covers 13 residues. CDR3 nucleotide sequence: TGTGCCAGCAGCGTGTGGCAGGGGGATCGAGCTTTCTTT. Protein product: CASSVWQGDRAFF. Using reference TRBV9 and TRBJ1-1 for the parts outside the CDR3, the full variable domain is DSGVTQTPKHLITATGQRVTLRCSPRSGDLSVYWYQQSLDQGLQFLIQYYNGEERAKGNILERFSAQQFPDLHSELNLSSLELGDSALYFCASSVWQGDRAFFGQGTRLTVV.

This rearrangement joins TRBV5-6 to TRBJ2-5, with 8 bases identical to TRBD2. V lost 1 base, J lost 0 bases, and 2 bases stayed unmatched. The CDR3 consists of 15 residues. Germline-derived CDR1 and CDR2 are SGHDT and YYEEEE. CDR3 in DNA: TGTGCCAGCAGCTTGAAGCGGGAGTACCAAGAGACCCAGTACTTC. This codes for CASSLKREYQETQYF.

The J gene is TRBJ1-3, the V gene TRBV30, with TRBD1 identical over 7 bases. J was trimmed by 3 bases and V by 1 base; bases with no gene match: 3. CDR3 length: 14 residues. Germline V gene data show CDR1 as GTSNPN and CDR2 as SVGIG (reference sequence). CDR3 sequence reads: CAWSAGGVGNTIYF. The CDR3 region has the DNA TGTGCCTGGAGTGCAGGGGGTGTTGGAAACACCATATATTTT.